This TCR beta chain originates from a study of T cell responses to AZD1222 COVID-19 vaccine. V lost 1 base and J lost 0, with 16 bases in between. The CDR3 covers 19 residues. Germline V gene lookup returns CDR1 MGHRA and CDR2 YSYEKL. Remarks on this clone: The antigen remains undetermined.

Study-level results: Baseline seropositivity occurred in only six AZD1222 recipients.

Generated by immunoSEQ multiplex PCR, the TCRdb table keeps only in-frame clones and is missing some. The profile covers about 180,000 clones, with around nine tenths appearing a single time and around 1.6% taken by the ten largest. The source of this sequence is an adult in good health. The sequenced sample was peripheral blood, obtained on day 0 of AZD1222 vaccination. The chain couples TRBV4-1 to TRBJ2-6; a possible D gene is TRBD1 (5 bases). This CDR3 is CASSQAQGRVDSGANVLTF. In DNA form, the CDR3 reads TGCGCCAGCAGCCAAGCCCAGGGCAGGGTCGACTCTGGGGCCAACGTCCTGACTTTC.